The next 24 T cell receptor beta chains were all read from a single sample in a study of shared clonotypes between healthy human individuals. The assay was immunoSEQ multiplex PCR, and TCRdb's table has in-frame clones only and misses some. The sample records about 2.3 million clones, approximately 95% being singletons. Sequenced material: naive CD4+ T cells from PBMCs. Subset specified: CD45RA+ positively selected. The receptors shown here come from a man aged 18-30 years in good health. Some clones in this sample may be carry-over from other donors' samples.

This clone was recorded only once. The V and J genes are TRBV18 and TRBJ1-2; D gene unclear. V shed 0 bases and J shed 8 bases, with 13 bases lying between them. The CDR3 contains 14 residues. Germline values: CDR1 KGHSH, CDR2 LQKENI. CDR3 sequence reads: CASSPPSGREGYTF. The CDR3 DNA is TGTGCCAGCTCACCACCCTCGGGCCGCGAGGGCTACACCTTC.

This clone was counted once. The CDR3 region is CAWSRRGNYGYTF. CDR3 DNA sequence: TGTGCCTGGAGTCGGCGGGGCAACTATGGCTACACCTTC. The chain recombines TRBV30 with TRBJ1-2, with a tentative D call TRBD1 (5 bases). Germline V gives CDR1 GTSNPN, CDR2 SVGIG (reference sequence). This CDR3 is built from 13 residues. Deletions cut 2 bases from V and 2 bases from J, with 9 bases between.

V and J are TRBV27 and TRBJ2-7, with 7 bases aligning to TRBD2. Germline loops: CDR1 MNHEY, CDR2 SMNVEV (reference sequence). CDR3 length: 14 residues. V lost 0 bases to trimming and J lost 1 base; unmatched junction nucleotides: 0. In DNA, the CDR3 is TGTGCCAGCAGTTTATCGCGGGAGTCCTACGAGCAGTACTTC. Amino acids: CASSLSRESYEQYF.

The genes are TRBV11-1 and TRBJ2-5; D unresolved. Between the trimmed V and J ends, which lost 3 bases and 1 base, there was a span of 6 bases. The CDR3 is 13 amino acids. Germline V gives CDR1 SGHAT, CDR2 FQDESV (reference sequence). Written as DNA, the CDR3 is TGTGCCAGCAGCTTGGTGCTCCAAGAGACCCAGTACTTC. Its translation is CASSLVLQETQYF.

V is TRBV6-5 and J is TRBJ2-1; D ambiguous. This CDR3 has 16 residues. Deletions cut 4 bases from V and 2 bases from J, with 15 bases between. The germline gives CDR1 MNHEY, CDR2 SVGAGI. CDR3 nucleotide sequence: TGTGCCAGCAGTTCGCCCTACCCAGGCGCCTACAATGAGCAGTTCTTC. It specifies CASSSPYPGAYNEQFF.

The genes are TRBV7-3 and TRBJ2-1; TRBD2 matches 10 bases. CDR1 and CDR2 from the germline V gene are SGHTA and FQGTGA. There are 14 residues in the CDR3. V shed 5 bases, J shed 7 bases, and the junction held 5 bases outside the gene matches. CDR3 residues: CASSLEREGNEQFF. DNA for the CDR3: TGTGCCAGCAGCCTTGAGCGGGAGGGGAATGAGCAGTTCTTC.

The chain recombines TRBV9 with TRBJ2-7, with a tentative D call TRBD1 (5 bases). The V and J ends lost 2 bases and 6 bases respectively, with 21 bases between them. CDR1 is SGDLS and CDR2 is YYNGEE in the germline V gene. The CDR3 length is 16 residues. DNA of the CDR3: TGTGCCAGCAGCGTCCATCCTTCGTTCGACAGTTTCGAGCAGTACTTC. The encoded protein is CASSVHPSFDSFEQYF.

This chain joins TRBV28 and TRBJ2-5, with D tentatively TRBD1 or TRBD2 (5 bases each). This CDR3 region has 14 residues. V lost 5 bases and J lost 5, with 15 bases in between. In germline, CDR1 is MDHEN, CDR2 SYDVKM. The CDR3: CASSDRDLVETQYF. DNA of the CDR3: TGTGCCAGCAGTGACCGGGACCTGGTGGAGACCCAGTACTTC.

As to this clone: Different DNA sequences within this sample yield the same CDR3. The DNA for the CDR3 is TGTGCCAGCAGCTTAGTCGCAGATACGCAGTATTTT. Translating gives CASSLVADTQYF. The chain has TRBV7-9 and TRBJ2-3; D unclear. Germline CDR1 reads SEHNR; CDR2 reads FQNEAQ (reference sequence). V dropped 1 base and J dropped 4 bases, with 3 bases sitting between them. The CDR3 totals 12 residues.

The V and J genes are TRBV5-1 and TRBJ2-7; possible D gene TRBD2, 7 bases. This CDR3 region has 13 residues. V was clipped by 0 bases and J by 13 bases, with 17 bases between them. Germline loops: CDR1 SGHRS, CDR2 YFSETQ. The CDR3 sequence is CASSLGAGGREYF. The DNA for the CDR3 is TGCGCCAGCAGCTTGGGGGCCGGGGGGCGCGAATACTTC.

This chain uses TRBV28 with TRBJ2-2; D tentatively reads TRBD1 or TRBD2 (5 bases each). The CDR3 length is 13 residues. The germline V gene has CDR1 MDHEN and CDR2 SYDVKM. V gave up 11 bases and J gave up 2 bases, with 12 bases separating them. As DNA, the CDR3 is TGTGCCTATCGGGGCTACAACACCGGGGAGCTGTTTTTT. Translated, it gives CAYRGYNTGELFF.

This clone was seen only once. The J gene is TRBJ2-1, the V gene TRBV20-1, with D tentatively TRBD1 (5 bases). The germline gives CDR1 DFQATT, CDR2 SNEGSKA (reference sequence). V dropped 3 bases and J dropped 9 bases, with 9 bases sitting between them. The CDR3 spans 11 residues. The DNA for the CDR3 is TGCAGTGCTAGCAGGGCCCCTGAGCAGTTCTTC. Translation: CSASRAPEQFF.

The chain employs TRBV5-5 and TRBJ1-1; D remains unclear. Germline V CDR1 and CDR2: SGHKS, YYEKEE (reference sequence). The CDR3 has 17 residues. V lost 0 bases, J lost 5 bases, and 20 bases lay in between. The CDR3 DNA reads as TGTGCCAGCAGCTTGGTGTTCCGGACCTTGACCGGGACTGAAGCTTTCTTT. This encodes CASSLVFRTLTGTEAFF.

The chain links TRBV10-3 to TRBJ2-1; D is undetermined. Germline values: CDR1 ENHRY, CDR2 SYGVKD. Between the trimmed V and J ends, which lost 5 bases and 1 base, there was a span of 9 bases. The CDR3 is made up of 14 amino acids. CDR3 sequence reads: CAISPTGSYNEQFF. As DNA, the CDR3 is TGTGCCATCAGTCCCACGGGTTCCTACAATGAGCAGTTCTTC.

The rearrangement links TRBV30 to TRBJ1-5; tentative D call: TRBD1 (5 bases). This CDR3 has 19 residues. V lost 2 bases, J lost 0 bases, and 23 bases lay in between. Germline loops: CDR1 GTSNPN, CDR2 SVGIG (reference sequence). In DNA form, the CDR3 reads TGTGCCTGGAGTTCCACAGGATACTCCCTACGAGGTAGCAATCAGCCCCAGCATTTT. Encoded protein: CAWSSTGYSLRGSNQPQHF.

A note on this clone: Other nucleotide sequences in the sample specify the same CDR3. The chain employs TRBV28 and TRBJ2-7; D is ambiguous. Germline V gene lookup returns CDR1 MDHEN and CDR2 SYDVKM. The V end was cut by 5 bases, the J end by 2 bases, with 7 bases between. There are 12 residues in the CDR3. The CDR3 reads CASSPSTYEQYF. The CDR3 nucleotides read TGTGCCAGCAGTCCTTCTACCTACGAGCAGTACTTC. Complete variable domain (other parts from reference TRBV28 and TRBJ2-7): DVKVTQSSRYLVKRTGEKVFLECVQDMDHENMFWYRQDPGLGLRLIYFSYDVKMKEKGDIPEGYSVSREKKERFSLILESASTNQTSMYLCASSPSTYEQYFGPGTRLTVT.

The chain joins TRBV7-3 to TRBJ2-3, with 9 bases matching TRBD1. CDR1 and CDR2 from the germline V gene are SGHTA and FQGTGA. The CDR3 extends over 14 amino acids. The trim removed 3 bases at V and 5 bases at J, leaving 3 bases unmatched. CDR3 DNA sequence: TGTGCCAGCAGCTTTGACAGGGGGGGAGATACGCAGTATTTT. Amino acid sequence: CASSFDRGGDTQYF.

This sequence joins TRBV11-2 and TRBJ1-4; tentatively, D is TRBD1 (5 bases). The CDR3 loop spans 15 amino acids. Trimming left V 5 bases short and J 0 bases short, with 10 bases between. The germline V gene encodes CDR1 SGHAT and CDR2 FQNNGV. Here the CDR3 reads CASSPPGPTNEKLFF. The DNA for the CDR3 is TGTGCCAGCAGCCCCCCGGGACCAACTAATGAAAAACTGTTTTTT.

This sequence joins TRBV10-3 and TRBJ2-5; 7 nucleotides align to TRBD1. V lost 6 bases to trimming and J lost 2 bases; unmatched junction nucleotides: 6. Per the germline V gene, CDR1 is ENHRY and CDR2 is SYGVKD. The CDR3 covers 14 residues. As DNA, the CDR3 is TGTGCCATCAGAGAACCGGGACAGCAAGAGACCCAGTACTTC. It encodes CAIREPGQQETQYF.

This clone appeared a few times. This chain joins TRBV7-3 and TRBJ1-1, with D perhaps matching TRBD1 (5 bases). V lost 6 bases to trimming and J lost 1 base, with 12 bases between them. This CDR3 comprises 14 residues. Germline-derived CDR1 and CDR2 are SGHTA and FQGTGA. CDR3 amino acids: CASSGQSGNTEAFF. In DNA form, the CDR3 reads TGTGCCAGCAGTGGACAATCGGGGAACACTGAAGCTTTCTTT.

This clone has only one observation. The chain is built from TRBV19 and TRBJ2-3; TRBD1 agrees at 8 bases. The ends lost 4 bases at V and 3 bases at J; junction bases unmatched: 6. The CDR3 has 15 residues. Germline V gene sequence: CDR1 LNHDA, CDR2 SQIVND (reference sequence). The CDR3 region has the DNA TGTGCCAGTAGTACTGGACAGGGAGGTACAGATACGCAGTATTTT. Encoded protein: CASSTGQGGTDTQYF.

The chain links TRBV10-3 to TRBJ2-2, with 8 bases matching TRBD1. V dropped 3 bases and J dropped 3; count of bases not matched to a gene: 6. This CDR3 has 16 amino acids. The germline V gene encodes CDR1 ENHRY and CDR2 SYGVKD. CDR3 region: CAISDRGQEDTGELFF. The CDR3 nucleotides read TGTGCCATCAGTGACAGGGGGCAGGAGGACACCGGGGAGCTGTTTTTT.

Points on this clone: The identical CDR3 is also encoded by other nucleotide sequences in the sample. The gene calls are TRBV28 and TRBJ2-2; D remains ambiguous. Germline assignment: CDR1 MDHEN and CDR2 SYDVKM. This CDR3 spans 12 amino acids. V lost 8 bases and J lost 4, with 8 bases in between. CDR3 in amino acids: CASSRSTGELFF. CDR3 DNA sequence: TGTGCCAGCTCGCGGAGCACCGGGGAGCTGTTTTTT.

The J gene is TRBJ2-5, the V gene TRBV11-2, with 10 bases identical to TRBD2. CDR1 is SGHAT, CDR2 FQNNGV, per germline. The trim removed 6 bases at V and 4 bases at J, leaving 2 bases unmatched. This CDR3 is built from 13 residues. The CDR3 loop reads CASRRLAGETQYF. The CDR3 DNA follows: TGTGCCAGCAGAAGACTAGCGGGAGAGACCCAGTACTTC.